This passage covers 14 T cell receptor beta chains from one sample sequenced in a study of blood T cell repertoires in COVID-19. Only in-frame clones appear in the TCRdb table, and some are missing; sequencing was by immunoSEQ multiplex PCR. The data hold about 140,000 clones, with approximately 83% observed a single time. The source material was peripheral blood. These receptors all stem from a human donor in a cohort sampled during active COVID-19.

This sequence joins TRBV7-6 and TRBJ2-7, with D perhaps TRBD1 (6 bases). Trimming left V 1 base short and J 1 base short, with 14 bases between. The germline V gene has CDR1 SGHVS and CDR2 FNYEAQ. CDR3 length: 16 amino acids. The CDR3 sequence: CASSLGTGSISYEQYF. CDR3 in DNA: TGTGCCAGCAGCTTAGGTACAGGGAGCATTTCCTACGAGCAGTACTTC.

The chain has TRBV19 and TRBJ1-5, with 9 bases fitting TRBD1. The V gene's germline CDR1 is LNHDA and CDR2 SQIVND (reference sequence). The CDR3 extends over 16 amino acids. V trimming: 7 bases; J trimming: 4 bases; junction bases outside the gene matches: 11. The CDR3 coding sequence is TGTGCCAGTACCCCGGGGGACAGGGTCGGTAATCAGCCCCAGCATTTT. Protein product: CASTPGDRVGNQPQHF.

This clone was observed once. The chain links TRBV6-5 to TRBJ2-3; D is unresolved. The CDR3 is made up of 11 amino acids. Germline values: CDR1 MNHEY, CDR2 SVGAGI. The V and J ends lost 8 bases and 5 bases respectively, with 8 bases between them. The CDR3 DNA is TGTGCCAGCCGCGAGAGAGATACGCAGTATTTT. Its protein product is CASRERDTQYF.

This sequence joins TRBV7-9 and TRBJ2-1; D gene uncertain. The germline V gene encodes CDR1 SEHNR and CDR2 FQNEAQ (reference sequence). V shed 5 bases and J shed 3 bases, with 11 bases lying between them. This CDR3 is built from 14 residues. For the CDR3, the DNA is TGTGCCAGCAGCATACTATCGATCTACAATGAGCAGTTCTTC. It codes for CASSILSIYNEQFF.

V is TRBV6-1 and J is TRBJ2-6; D is unclear. With 1 base removed from V and 4 bases from J, the gap between germline ends came to 8 bases. From germline, CDR1 is MNHNS and CDR2 SASEGT. CDR3 size: 15 residues. CDR3 amino acids: CASSEGWAGANVLTF. In DNA form, the CDR3 reads TGTGCCAGCAGTGAAGGATGGGCGGGGGCCAACGTCCTGACTTTC.

The chain carries TRBV27 and TRBJ1-1; the match to TRBD1 covers 7 bases. Germline CDR1 MNHEY, CDR2 SMNVEV (reference sequence). The ends lost 4 bases at V and 2 bases at J; junction bases unmatched: 4. This CDR3 has 14 residues. The CDR3: CASSSWTGNTEAFF. Written as DNA, the CDR3 is TGTGCCAGCAGTTCCTGGACAGGAAACACTGAAGCTTTCTTT.

This clone was detected once. The V gene is TRBV7-9, the J gene TRBJ2-7, with a possible D match to TRBD1 (6 bases). Trimming took 3 bases from V and 10 from J, leaving 16 bases between them. The CDR3 runs 13 residues. The V gene's germline CDR1 is SEHNR and CDR2 FQNEAQ (reference sequence). The CDR3 region is CASSFSMDSHQYF. The CDR3 DNA follows: TGTGCCAGCAGCTTCTCCATGGACAGTCACCAGTACTTC. The whole variable domain, filled in from reference TRBV7-9 and TRBJ2-7, reads DTGVSQNPRHKITKRGQNVTFRCDPISEHNRLYWYRQTLGQGPEFLTYFQNEAQLEKSRLLSDRFSAERPKGSFSTLEIQRTEQGDSAMYLCASSFSMDSHQYFGPGTRLTVT.

The genes are TRBV3-1 (or the pseudogene TRBV3-2) and TRBJ2-1; 11 nucleotides match TRBD2. This CDR3 has 16 amino acids. The trim removed 4 bases at V and 4 bases at J, leaving 6 bases unmatched. The germline V gene has CDR1 LGHDT and CDR2 YNNKEL (reference sequence). The CDR3 loop reads CASSRNLAGGYNEQFF. The CDR3 nucleotides are TGTGCCAGCAGCCGAAATTTAGCGGGAGGGTACAATGAGCAGTTCTTC.

The rearrangement joins TRBV20-1 to TRBJ1-2, with D maybe TRBD1 (5 bases). Trimming shortened V by 6 bases and J by 10 bases, and 12 bases separated the two germline ends. The length of the CDR3 is 10 residues. CDR1 and CDR2 from the germline V gene are DFQATT and SNEGSKA (reference sequence). The CDR3 reads CSATGRSYTF. The CDR3 bases are TGCAGTGCCACAGGACGGTCCTACACCTTC.

The CDR3 reads CSVGYDKTYEQYF. CDR3 DNA: TGCAGCGTTGGCTACGACAAAACCTACGAGCAGTACTTC. The genes are TRBV29-1 and TRBJ2-7, with no clear D. Trimming took off 4 bases at V and 2 bases at J, with 12 bases between the two ends. Germline CDR1 is SQVTM and CDR2 is ANQGSEA. This CDR3 contains 13 residues.

The V call is TRBV5-5, the J call TRBJ2-1, with 9 bases that match TRBD2. Germline V gives CDR1 SGHKS, CDR2 YYEKEE (reference sequence). The CDR3 runs 15 residues. V lost 2 bases, J lost 4 bases, and 4 bases stayed unmatched. CDR3 sequence reads: CASSFRREGYNEQFF. The CDR3 DNA follows: TGTGCCAGCAGCTTCCGGCGGGAGGGTTACAATGAGCAGTTCTTC.

The gene calls are TRBV5-1 and TRBJ2-7; 9 nucleotides line up with TRBD2. CDR1 and CDR2 (germline): SGHRS, YFSETQ. This CDR3 has 14 amino acids. V gave up 4 bases and J gave up 3 bases; unmatched junction bases: 5. The CDR3 coding sequence is TGCGCCAGCAGCAAAGTTAGCGGGAGCTACGAGCAGTACTTC. This codes for CASSKVSGSYEQYF.

The V call is TRBV2, the J call TRBJ1-2; 7 bases fit TRBD1. The CDR3 covers 13 residues. CDR1 and CDR2 (germline): SNHLY, FYNNEI. J gave up 5 bases and V 4 bases, and 4 bases lay outside the gene matches. The CDR3: CASSVGQSYGYTF. The CDR3 DNA reads as TGTGCCAGCAGTGTGGGACAGTCGTATGGCTACACCTTC.

The chain carries TRBV28 and TRBJ2-5; 8 bases are shared with TRBD2. The V gene end was trimmed by 4 bases and the J gene end by 1 base; junction bases not matched to a gene: 11. The length of the CDR3 is 17 residues. CDR1 MDHEN and CDR2 SYDVKM come from the germline V gene. The DNA of the CDR3 is TGTGCCAGCAGTTCCTCGGGAGTAGCGGGACGCCAAGAGACCCAGTACTTC. This translates into CASSSSGVAGRQETQYF.